This TCR beta chain was identified in a study of shared clonotypes between healthy human individuals. The wider study: The donor group consisted of two women and a few men, aged 18 to 49.

Trimming took 1 base from V and 2 from J, leaving 12 bases between them. This CDR3 comprises 15 residues. Germline-derived CDR1 and CDR2 are MNHEY and SMNVEV (reference sequence). Assay used: immunoSEQ multiplex PCR; TCRdb lists only in-frame clones, some missing. The table lists about 120,000 clones, over 65% of them singletons. Donors were healthy HIV-negative adults without recently reported acute infections or vaccinations. All donors were Caucasian adults living in Nashville, Tennessee. The receptor was isolated from a woman in her 30s in good health. The sequencing sample was made of memory CD8+ T cells sorted from blood. Documented subset: CD45RO+ cells pooled with CCR7-negative TemRA cells. V usage is TRBV27 and J usage is TRBJ2-7; perhaps TRBD1 as D (5 bases). The CDR3 bases are TGTGCCAGCAGTTTATTTGGAACAGGCACCTACGAGCAGTACTTC. Translation gives CASSLFGTGTYEQYF.